Listed below are T cell receptor beta chains from one sample, sequenced in a study of blood T cell repertoires in COVID-19. Libraries were prepared by immunoSEQ multiplex PCR; TCRdb keeps only in-frame clonotypes and omits some of them. The sample holds under 65,000 clones, 86% seen once. The sample was peripheral blood. These receptors all come from a man in his sixties with acute or convalescent COVID-19. Both conserved end residues are part of each CDR3. The order of the fields is D gene, clone size, V gene, J gene, CDR3 protein, CDR3 DNA. The D gene is left open where the match is weak. Rows give clone size only sometimes, using once, few, many, or a class for an expanded clone.

TRBD2	-	TRBV9	TRBJ2-2	CASSVASGRAGGELFF	TGTGCCAGCAGCGTTGCTAGCGGGAGGGCCGGCGGGGAGCTGTTTTTT
TRBD2	-	TRBV24-1	TRBJ2-1	CATSDFTSGRVNEQFF	TGTGCCACCAGTGATTTCACTAGCGGGAGGGTCAATGAGCAGTTCTTC
TRBD2	-	TRBV6-2/TRBV6-3	TRBJ2-3	CASSPQRGSTDTQYF	TGTGCCAGCAGCCCTCAGCGGGGCAGCACAGATACGCAGTATTTT
-	once	TRBV28	TRBJ2-7	CASTVRDYEQYF	TGTGCCAGCACCGTCAGGGACTACGAGCAGTACTTC
TRBD2	-	TRBV5-4	TRBJ2-1	CASSLSGTSVYNEQFF	TGTGCCAGCAGCTTGAGCGGGACTAGCGTATACAATGAGCAGTTCTTC
TRBD1	-	TRBV5-4	TRBJ1-4	CASSARTGGDEKLFF	TGTGCCAGCAGCGCCCGGACAGGGGGGGATGAAAAACTGTTTTTT
TRBD1	few	TRBV18	TRBJ2-3	CASVEQGAGDTQYF	TGTGCCAGCGTTGAGCAGGGGGCCGGAGATACGCAGTATTTT
TRBD1	-	TRBV19	TRBJ1-4	CASGDRGREEKLFF	TGTGCCAGTGGAGACAGGGGGCGTGAGGAAAAACTGTTTTTT
-	-	TRBV7-9	TRBJ2-1	CASSPGRSSYNEQFF	TGTGCCAGCAGCCCCGGCCGGAGCTCCTACAATGAGCAGTTCTTC
-	-	TRBV5-1	TRBJ2-7	CASTLGGAAYEQYF	TGCGCCAGCACGTTAGGCGGGGCAGCCTACGAGCAGTACTTC
-	-	TRBV27	TRBJ1-6	CASSTTGPEGYSYNSPLHF	TGTGCCAGCAGTACAACAGGACCCGAAGGATACTCCTATAATTCACCCCTCCACTTT
TRBD2	-	TRBV7-9	TRBJ2-7	CASSPQREGSLYEQYF	TGTGCCAGCAGCCCGCAGCGGGAGGGGAGCCTGTACGAGCAGTACTTC
-	-	TRBV7-9	TRBJ2-3	CASSLGLRTDTQYF	TGTGCCAGCAGCTTGGGGCTTCGCACAGATACGCAGTATTTT
TRBD1	-	TRBV7-9	TRBJ1-2	CASSFPGQGNYGYTF	TGTGCCAGCAGCTTCCCGGGACAGGGGAACTATGGCTACACCTTC
-	-	TRBV5-1	TRBJ2-1	CASSLYYGVGNEQFF	TGCGCCAGCAGCTTGTATTACGGGGTGGGAAATGAGCAGTTCTTC
-	-	TRBV6-2/TRBV6-3	TRBJ2-4	CASSPWGQNIQYF	TGTGCCAGCAGTCCCTGGGGCCAAAACATTCAGTACTTC